Presented here are 5 T cell receptor beta chains from one specimen sequenced in a study of blood T cell repertoires in COVID-19. TCRdb keeps only in-frame clones here, not all; method: immunoSEQ multiplex PCR. The sample has 85,000 to 130,000 clones, approximately 80% seen once. The sequencing input was peripheral blood. These receptors were obtained from a man aged 55 to 70 with acute or convalescent COVID-19.

The rearrangement uses TRBV11-2 and TRBJ2-5, with 9 bases that match TRBD1. There are 15 residues in the CDR3. Germline loops: CDR1 SGHAT, CDR2 FQNNGV. Trimming cost V 5 bases and J 4 bases; bases outside gene matches: 8. In DNA form, the CDR3 reads TGTGCCAGCAGCCCCCAGGGGGGACAGGGAGAGACCCAGTACTTC. It is translated as CASSPQGGQGETQYF.

The rearrangement links TRBV19 to TRBJ1-2, with TRBD1 identical over 7 bases. CDR1 is LNHDA and CDR2 is SQIVND in the germline V gene (reference sequence). The CDR3 contains 15 residues. V shed 2 bases, J shed 7 bases, and the junction held 10 bases outside the gene matches. CDR3 sequence: CASSISRQGFSGYTF. The CDR3 coding sequence is TGTGCCAGTAGTATATCGAGACAGGGTTTCTCTGGCTACACCTTC.

The chain links TRBV3-1 (or the pseudogene TRBV3-2) to TRBJ1-2, with D hard to call. The CDR3 length is 15 residues. CDR1 LGHDT and CDR2 YNNKEL come from the germline V gene (reference sequence). The V end lost 2 bases, the J end lost 3 bases, and 13 bases lay between the germline ends. As DNA, the CDR3 is TGTGCCAGCAGCCAACCCGGAGGCGCTCACTATGGCTACACCTTC. This gives the protein CASSQPGGAHYGYTF.

The J gene is TRBJ1-4, the V gene TRBV6-1; D remains unclear. The CDR3 length is 14 residues. CDR1 is MNHNS, CDR2 SASEGT, per germline. V lost 2 bases and J lost 3, with 7 bases in between. The CDR3 region is CASSENGANEKLFF. DNA for the CDR3: TGTGCCAGCAGTGAAAACGGAGCTAATGAAAAACTGTTTTTT.

This chain links TRBV30 with TRBJ1-2; a weak D match, TRBD1 (6 bases). Germline loops: CDR1 GTSNPN, CDR2 SVGIG (reference sequence). This CDR3 comprises 15 residues. Between the trimmed V and J ends, which lost 5 bases and 2 bases, there was a span of 18 bases. CDR3 in DNA: TGTGCCTGGCGCCGGGACACTGGACCGAACTATGGCTACACCTTC. This translates into CAWRRDTGPNYGYTF.